These T cell receptor beta chains were read from a single sample in a study of blood T cell repertoires in COVID-19. Clones were read by immunoSEQ multiplex PCR, and TCRdb kept only the in-frame ones, dropping some. The sample shows some 25,000 clones, under 90% of them seen only once. Sequenced: peripheral blood. Receptors were obtained from a man between 65 and 80 years old with acute or convalescent COVID-19. Both conserved end residues are part of each CDR3. The D gene is left open where the match is weak. Clone size is shown for a subset of rows, as once, few, many or a class of expanded clone.

abundance: NA; d_gene: TRBD2; j_gene: TRBJ2-5; v_gene: TRBV27; CDR3aa: CASSLLAGLGTQYF; CDR3nt: TGTGCCAGCAGTTTATTAGCGGGGCTAGGGACCCAGTACTTC
abundance: NA; d_gene: NA; j_gene: TRBJ1-2; v_gene: TRBV19; CDR3aa: CASTTEYPPLYGYTF; CDR3nt: TGTGCCAGTACCACCGAGTACCCCCCCCTCTATGGCTACACCTTC
abundance: NA; d_gene: TRBD2; j_gene: TRBJ2-1; v_gene: TRBV18; CDR3aa: CASSPPSGGSYNEQFF; CDR3nt: TGTGCCAGCTCACCACCTAGCGGGGGGTCTTACAATGAGCAGTTCTTC
abundance: NA; d_gene: TRBD2; j_gene: TRBJ2-7; v_gene: TRBV12-5; CDR3aa: CASGSPPGLGGYEQYF; CDR3nt: TGTGCTAGTGGTTCGCCGCCGGGACTGGGAGGGTACGAGCAGTACTTC
abundance: NA; d_gene: TRBD1; j_gene: TRBJ1-2; v_gene: TRBV29-1; CDR3aa: CSGVLTGGDGGYTF; CDR3nt: TGCAGCGGCGTGCTCACAGGGGGCGATGGTGGCTACACCTTC
abundance: NA; d_gene: NA; j_gene: TRBJ1-5; v_gene: TRBV6-5; CDR3aa: CASSREADQPQHF; CDR3nt: TGTGCCAGCAGCCGCGAAGCTGATCAGCCCCAGCATTTT
abundance: NA; d_gene: NA; j_gene: TRBJ1-2; v_gene: TRBV6-2/TRBV6-3; CDR3aa: CASSNRDHYGYTF; CDR3nt: TGTGCCAGCAGTAACAGGGATCACTATGGCTACACCTTC
abundance: NA; d_gene: NA; j_gene: TRBJ2-7; v_gene: TRBV7-6; CDR3aa: CASSPRVMSSYEQYF; CDR3nt: TGTGCCAGCAGCCCCAGGGTGATGAGCTCCTACGAGCAGTACTTC
abundance: NA; d_gene: TRBD2; j_gene: TRBJ2-5; v_gene: TRBV7-8; CDR3aa: CASSFLAGGQETQYF; CDR3nt: TGTGCCAGCAGCTTCCTAGCGGGGGGGCAGGAGACCCAGTACTTC
abundance: NA; d_gene: NA; j_gene: TRBJ1-2; v_gene: TRBV5-6; CDR3aa: CASSLDRKINYGYTF; CDR3nt: TGTGCCAGCAGCTTAGACAGGAAAATTAACTATGGCTACACCTTC
abundance: NA; d_gene: TRBD1; j_gene: TRBJ1-5; v_gene: TRBV5-1; CDR3aa: CASSLGQGAFQPQHF; CDR3nt: TGCGCCAGCAGCCTCGGACAGGGGGCTTTTCAGCCCCAGCATTTT
abundance: few; d_gene: NA; j_gene: TRBJ1-2; v_gene: TRBV3-1/TRBV3-2; CDR3aa: CASSQEFGALNYGYTF; CDR3nt: TGTGCCAGCAGCCAAGAATTTGGAGCCCTTAACTATGGCTACACCTTC
abundance: NA; d_gene: NA; j_gene: TRBJ2-3; v_gene: TRBV6-5; CDR3aa: CASSPYYKADTQYF; CDR3nt: TGTGCCAGCAGTCCCTACTACAAGGCAGATACGCAGTATTTT
abundance: once; d_gene: TRBD1; j_gene: TRBJ1-2; v_gene: TRBV25-1; CDR3aa: CASTTGTGFGYTF; CDR3nt: TGTGCCAGTACCACCGGGACAGGGTTTGGCTACACCTTC
abundance: NA; d_gene: NA; j_gene: TRBJ1-2; v_gene: TRBV4-2; CDR3aa: CASSLEQGTNYGYTF; CDR3nt: TGTGCCAGCAGCCTAGAACAGGGAACTAACTATGGCTACACCTTC
abundance: once; d_gene: NA; j_gene: TRBJ2-7; v_gene: TRBV5-6; CDR3aa: CASSLVGGYEQYF; CDR3nt: TGTGCCAGCAGCTTGGTCGGGGGCTACGAGCAGTACTTC
abundance: NA; d_gene: NA; j_gene: TRBJ1-3; v_gene: TRBV19; CDR3aa: CASSTSVAGNTIYF; CDR3nt: TGTGCCAGTAGCACCTCGGTTGCTGGAAACACCATATATTTT
abundance: NA; d_gene: NA; j_gene: TRBJ1-5; v_gene: TRBV5-1; CDR3aa: CASSLGGSGSNQPQHF; CDR3nt: TGCGCCAGCAGCCTAGGGGGTTCGGGGAGCAATCAGCCCCAGCATTTT
abundance: few; d_gene: TRBD2; j_gene: TRBJ2-7; v_gene: TRBV12-5; CDR3aa: CASIGGLGAYEQYF; CDR3nt: TGTGCTAGCATCGGGGGACTAGGGGCCTACGAGCAGTACTTC
abundance: NA; d_gene: TRBD1; j_gene: TRBJ1-5; v_gene: TRBV27; CDR3aa: CASNFPKGGVSNQPQHF; CDR3nt: TGTGCCAGCAATTTTCCGAAAGGGGGCGTAAGCAATCAGCCCCAGCATTTT
abundance: NA; d_gene: TRBD1; j_gene: TRBJ1-5; v_gene: TRBV24-1; CDR3aa: CATGQGHQPQHF; CDR3nt: TGTGCCACGGGACAGGGCCATCAGCCCCAGCATTTT
abundance: NA; d_gene: NA; j_gene: TRBJ1-3; v_gene: TRBV19; CDR3aa: CACRLVPGNTIYF; CDR3nt: TGTGCCTGCAGACTTGTCCCTGGAAACACCATATATTTT
abundance: once; d_gene: TRBD2; j_gene: TRBJ2-1; v_gene: TRBV12-5; CDR3aa: CASGSGTAGPSYNEQFF; CDR3nt: TGTGCTAGTGGTTCAGGTACAGCGGGACCGTCCTACAATGAGCAGTTCTTC
abundance: once; d_gene: NA; j_gene: TRBJ1-1; v_gene: TRBV9; CDR3aa: CASSVDPQGEAFF; CDR3nt: TGTGCCAGCAGCGTAGACCCTCAGGGGGAAGCTTTCTTT
abundance: once; d_gene: NA; j_gene: TRBJ1-1; v_gene: TRBV24-1; CDR3aa: CAAQEPNTEAFF; CDR3nt: TGTGCCGCACAGGAGCCAAACACTGAAGCTTTCTTT
abundance: NA; d_gene: NA; j_gene: TRBJ1-3; v_gene: TRBV6-5; CDR3aa: CASRTDGSSGNTIYF; CDR3nt: TGTGCCAGCAGGACAGACGGTTCTTCTGGAAACACCATATATTTT
abundance: NA; d_gene: TRBD1; j_gene: TRBJ1-6; v_gene: TRBV30; CDR3aa: CASQTGGGSPLHF; CDR3nt: TGTGCCTCCCAGACAGGGGGAGGTTCACCCCTCCACTTT
abundance: NA; d_gene: NA; j_gene: TRBJ1-6; v_gene: TRBV4-1; CDR3aa: CASSQVSSYNSPLHF; CDR3nt: TGCGCCAGCAGCCAAGTTAGCTCCTATAATTCACCCCTCCACTTT
abundance: once; d_gene: NA; j_gene: TRBJ1-5; v_gene: TRBV20-1; CDR3aa: CSASGGVRPNQPQHF; CDR3nt: TGCAGTGCTAGTGGGGGGGTTAGGCCGAATCAGCCCCAGCATTTT
abundance: once; d_gene: TRBD1; j_gene: TRBJ2-1; v_gene: TRBV11-1; CDR3aa: CASSFSGTGAFNEQFF; CDR3nt: TGTGCCAGCAGCTTCTCCGGGACAGGGGCGTTTAATGAGCAGTTCTTC
abundance: NA; d_gene: NA; j_gene: TRBJ2-1; v_gene: TRBV5-1; CDR3aa: CASSLGEYGSYNEQFF; CDR3nt: TGCGCCAGCAGCTTGGGCGAATACGGCTCCTACAATGAGCAGTTCTTC
abundance: NA; d_gene: TRBD2; j_gene: TRBJ2-1; v_gene: TRBV11-2; CDR3aa: CASSPGLAQNEQFF; CDR3nt: TGTGCCAGCAGCCCGGGACTAGCGCAGAATGAGCAGTTCTTC
abundance: NA; d_gene: NA; j_gene: TRBJ1-2; v_gene: TRBV29-1; CDR3aa: CSVGPSREGGYTF; CDR3nt: TGCAGCGTTGGGCCTTCCAGGGAAGGTGGCTACACCTTC
abundance: NA; d_gene: NA; j_gene: TRBJ1-3; v_gene: TRBV7-2; CDR3aa: CASSSGSAGNTIYF; CDR3nt: TGTGCCAGCAGCTCAGGATCGGCTGGAAACACCATATATTTT
abundance: NA; d_gene: TRBD2; j_gene: TRBJ2-7; v_gene: TRBV14; CDR3aa: CASSQLAGGGEQYF; CDR3nt: TGTGCCAGCAGCCAACTAGCGGGAGGAGGCGAGCAGTACTTC
abundance: NA; d_gene: NA; j_gene: TRBJ1-5; v_gene: TRBV2; CDR3aa: CASSESRNQPQHF; CDR3nt: TGTGCCAGCAGTGAAAGCAGGAATCAGCCCCAGCATTTT
abundance: NA; d_gene: TRBD2; j_gene: TRBJ2-3; v_gene: TRBV7-8; CDR3aa: CASSSSGRVTDTQYF; CDR3nt: TGTGCCAGCAGCTCTAGCGGGAGGGTAACAGATACGCAGTATTTT
abundance: NA; d_gene: NA; j_gene: TRBJ2-5; v_gene: TRBV7-2; CDR3aa: CASSSTGTSQETQYF; CDR3nt: TGTGCCAGCAGCTCAACCGGGACATCGCAAGAGACCCAGTACTTC
abundance: NA; d_gene: TRBD1; j_gene: TRBJ2-6; v_gene: TRBV10-1; CDR3aa: CASSGASGTGTGANVLTF; CDR3nt: TGCGCCAGCAGTGGGGCATCCGGGACAGGGACTGGGGCCAACGTCCTGACTTTC
abundance: NA; d_gene: NA; j_gene: TRBJ1-6; v_gene: TRBV5-1; CDR3aa: CASSRAGGSSPLHF; CDR3nt: TGCGCCAGCAGCCGGGCGGGGGGTTCCTCACCCCTCCACTTT
abundance: NA; d_gene: TRBD1; j_gene: TRBJ1-1; v_gene: TRBV19; CDR3aa: CASADRLNTEAFF; CDR3nt: TGTGCCAGCGCGGACAGGTTGAACACTGAAGCTTTCTTT
abundance: NA; d_gene: NA; j_gene: TRBJ1-5; v_gene: TRBV19; CDR3aa: CASSTRQALNQPQHF; CDR3nt: TGTGCCAGTAGTACACGACAGGCGCTGAATCAGCCCCAGCATTTT
abundance: NA; d_gene: TRBD1; j_gene: TRBJ1-5; v_gene: TRBV12-5; CDR3aa: CASASGQGNQPQHF; CDR3nt: TGTGCTAGTGCCTCCGGACAGGGGAATCAGCCCCAGCATTTT
abundance: NA; d_gene: TRBD1; j_gene: TRBJ1-4; v_gene: TRBV30; CDR3aa: CAWSGDRAGGEKLFF; CDR3nt: TGTGCCTGGAGCGGAGACAGGGCGGGCGGCGAAAAACTGTTTTTT
abundance: NA; d_gene: TRBD1; j_gene: TRBJ2-3; v_gene: TRBV24-1; CDR3aa: CATSFRQGASDTQYF; CDR3nt: TGTGCCACCAGTTTTCGACAGGGGGCGTCAGATACGCAGTATTTT
abundance: NA; d_gene: TRBD1; j_gene: TRBJ1-1; v_gene: TRBV7-3; CDR3aa: CASSSRDSWTEAFF; CDR3nt: TGTGCCAGCAGCTCCAGGGACAGCTGGACTGAAGCTTTCTTT
abundance: NA; d_gene: NA; j_gene: TRBJ1-2; v_gene: TRBV19; CDR3aa: CASSKQGLGYTF; CDR3nt: TGTGCCAGTAGTAAGCAGGGCCTCGGCTACACCTTC
abundance: NA; d_gene: NA; j_gene: TRBJ1-5; v_gene: TRBV7-9; CDR3aa: CASSLVAGPQHF; CDR3nt: TGTGCCAGCAGCTTAGTTGCAGGGCCCCAGCATTTT